This TCR beta chain was found in a study of T-cell reconstitution after alpha-beta-depleted transplantation in children. Study findings and constraints: Where alpha-beta T cells came from about two months after transplant was reportedly several hundred expanded graft clones. The origin of high day-60 TCRbeta diversity in some patients lay in surviving recipient T cells and thymic progenitors.

This clonotype was detected a few times. Its antigen is as yet unknown. V gave up 8 bases and J gave up 1 base, with 11 bases separating them. Germline V lookup: CDR1 MNHEY, CDR2 SVGEGT. The CDR3 extends over 14 amino acids. The authors prepared the TCRbeta library with unique molecular identifiers. In TCRdb, the PCR reads were re-called with MiXCR into one record per CDR3 protein. The sample lists around 190,000 distinct CDR3 sequences; roughly 6.6% were seen once. The gene calls are TRBV6-2 or TRBV6-3 and TRBJ2-2; a weak D match, TRBD2 (6 bases). The TCR originated in a boy younger than 10 with acute lymphoblastic leukemia, due to receive a stem cell transplant. This material consisted of PBMCs, taken before TCRalphabeta/CD19-depleted stem cell transplant. CDR3 DNA sequence: TGTGCCAGCCGCCTAGCGATGAACACCGGGGAGCTGTTTTTT. It encodes CASRLAMNTGELFF.